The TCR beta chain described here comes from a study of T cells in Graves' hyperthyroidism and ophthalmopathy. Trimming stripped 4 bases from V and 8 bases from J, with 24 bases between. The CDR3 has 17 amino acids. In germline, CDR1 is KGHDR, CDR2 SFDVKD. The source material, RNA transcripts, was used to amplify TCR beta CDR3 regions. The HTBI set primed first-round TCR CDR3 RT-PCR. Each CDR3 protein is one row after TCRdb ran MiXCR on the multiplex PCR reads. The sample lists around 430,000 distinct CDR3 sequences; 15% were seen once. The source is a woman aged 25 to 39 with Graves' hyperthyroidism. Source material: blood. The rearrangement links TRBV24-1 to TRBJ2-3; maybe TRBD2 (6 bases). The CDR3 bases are TGTGCCACCAGTGACCGCGGAAGCGGGCGTGGTCCCGGTACGCAGTATTTT. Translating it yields CATSDRGSGRGPGTQYF.